This paragraph reports one TCR beta chain. These data are taken from a study of cytomegalovirus exposure and HLA in healthy donors. Germline V lookup: CDR1 SGHNT, CDR2 YYREEE (reference sequence). V shed 4 bases, J shed 7 bases, and the junction held 4 bases outside the gene matches. CDR3 length: 14 amino acids. PCR used 60 Vbeta primers and 13 Jbeta primers. Repertoires were generated with immunoSEQ multiplex PCR, while TCRdb's copy carries only in-frame clones and drops some. The top ten hold 0.7% to 1% of the sample, which has over 150,000 clones, approximately 88% seen once. The rearrangement uses TRBV5-4 and TRBJ1-6; 8 nucleotides agree with TRBD1. The sample consisted of PBMCs. This TCR came from a woman between 25 and 40 years old in good health and CMV-seronegative. CDR3 sequence reads: CASSQQGGNSPLHF. The CDR3 nucleotides are TGTGCCAGCAGCCAACAGGGGGGCAATTCACCCCTCCACTTT.